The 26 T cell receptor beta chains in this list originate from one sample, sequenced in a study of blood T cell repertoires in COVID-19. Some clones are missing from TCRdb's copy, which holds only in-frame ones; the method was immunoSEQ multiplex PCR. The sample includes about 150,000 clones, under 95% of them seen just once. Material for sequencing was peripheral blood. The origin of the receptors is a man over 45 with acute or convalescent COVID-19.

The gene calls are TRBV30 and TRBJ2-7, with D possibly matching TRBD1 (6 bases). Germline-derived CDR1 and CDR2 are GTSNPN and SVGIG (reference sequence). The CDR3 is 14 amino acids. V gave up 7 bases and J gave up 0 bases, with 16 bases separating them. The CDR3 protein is CAYNDRQASYEQYF. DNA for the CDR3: TGTGCCTATAACGACAGGCAAGCCTCCTACGAGCAGTACTTC.

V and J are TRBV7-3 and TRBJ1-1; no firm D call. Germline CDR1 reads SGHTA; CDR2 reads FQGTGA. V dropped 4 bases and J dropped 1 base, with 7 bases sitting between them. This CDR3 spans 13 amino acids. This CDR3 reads CASSSTSNTEAFF. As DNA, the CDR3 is TGTGCCAGCAGCTCCACATCGAACACTGAAGCTTTCTTT.

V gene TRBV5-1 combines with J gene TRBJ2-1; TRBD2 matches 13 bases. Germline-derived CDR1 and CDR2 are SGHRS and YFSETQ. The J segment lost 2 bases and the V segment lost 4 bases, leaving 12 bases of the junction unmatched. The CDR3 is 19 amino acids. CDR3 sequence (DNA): TGCGCCAGCAGCGTGGGACTAGCGGGGTTCCGAAGTACCTACAATGAGCAGTTCTTC. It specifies CASSVGLAGFRSTYNEQFF.

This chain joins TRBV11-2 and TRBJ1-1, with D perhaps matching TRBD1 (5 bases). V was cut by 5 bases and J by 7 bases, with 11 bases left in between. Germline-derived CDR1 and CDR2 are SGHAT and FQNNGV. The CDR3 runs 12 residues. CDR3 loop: CASSHRRGEAFF. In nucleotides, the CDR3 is TGTGCCAGCAGCCACAGGCGGGGTGAAGCTTTCTTT.

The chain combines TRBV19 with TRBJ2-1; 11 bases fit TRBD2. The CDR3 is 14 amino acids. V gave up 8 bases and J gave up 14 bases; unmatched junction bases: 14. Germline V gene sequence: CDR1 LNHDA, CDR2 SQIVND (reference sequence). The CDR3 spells CASRGGSGGELKFF. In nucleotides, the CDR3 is TGTGCCAGTCGCGGTGGTAGCGGGGGGGAACTTAAGTTCTTC. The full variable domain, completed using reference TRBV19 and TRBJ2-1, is DGGITQSPKYLFRKEGQNVTLSCEQNLNHDAMYWYRQDPGQGLRLIYYSQIVNDFQKGDIAEGYSVSREKKESFPLTVTSAQKNPTAFYLCASRGGSGGELKFFGPGTRLTVL.

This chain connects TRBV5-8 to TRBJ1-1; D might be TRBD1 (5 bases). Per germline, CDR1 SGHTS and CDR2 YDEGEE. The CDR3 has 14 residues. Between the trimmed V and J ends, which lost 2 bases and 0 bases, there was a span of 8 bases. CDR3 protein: CASSLGHMNTEAFF. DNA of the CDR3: TGTGCCAGCAGCTTAGGACACATGAACACTGAAGCTTTCTTT.

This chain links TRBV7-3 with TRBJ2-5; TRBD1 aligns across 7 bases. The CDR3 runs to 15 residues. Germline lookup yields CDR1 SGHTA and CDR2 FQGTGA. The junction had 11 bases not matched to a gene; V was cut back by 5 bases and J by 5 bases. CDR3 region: CASSPDSLRGETQYF. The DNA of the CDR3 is TGTGCCAGCAGCCCCGACTCTCTCAGGGGGGAGACCCAGTACTTC.

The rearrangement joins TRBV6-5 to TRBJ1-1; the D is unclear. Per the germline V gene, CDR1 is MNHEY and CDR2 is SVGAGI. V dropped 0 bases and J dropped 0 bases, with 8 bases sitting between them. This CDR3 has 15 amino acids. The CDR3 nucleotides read TGTGCCAGCAGTTACTCGGCCGGGATGAACACTGAAGCTTTCTTT. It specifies CASSYSAGMNTEAFF.

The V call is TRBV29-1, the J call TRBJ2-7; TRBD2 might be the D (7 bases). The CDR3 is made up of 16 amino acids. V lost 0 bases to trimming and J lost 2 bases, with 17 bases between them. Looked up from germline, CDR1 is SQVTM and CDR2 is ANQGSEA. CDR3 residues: CSVEERGTGGPYEQYF. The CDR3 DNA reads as TGCAGCGTTGAAGAGAGGGGGACGGGGGGTCCCTACGAGCAGTACTTC.

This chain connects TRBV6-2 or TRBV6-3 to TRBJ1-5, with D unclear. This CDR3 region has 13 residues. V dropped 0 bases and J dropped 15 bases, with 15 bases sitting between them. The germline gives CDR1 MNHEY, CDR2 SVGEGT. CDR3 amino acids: CASSYSWGGTWHF. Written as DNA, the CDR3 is TGTGCCAGCAGTTACTCTTGGGGAGGTACATGGCATTTT.

The chain's CDR3 is CASTRQGNTEAFF. The CDR3 DNA is TGTGCCAGCACCCGACAGGGGAACACTGAAGCTTTCTTT. The V call is TRBV14, the J call TRBJ1-1; 7 nucleotides align to TRBD1. Germline V gene lookup returns CDR1 SGHDN and CDR2 FVKESK. V shed 7 bases, J shed 1 base, and the junction held 3 bases outside the gene matches. CDR3 length equals 13 residues.

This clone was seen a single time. The CDR3 DNA reads TGTGCCAGCAGCTTAGTAACAGGGCAGAATCAGCCCCAGCATTTT. Protein sequence: CASSLVTGQNQPQHF. The J gene is TRBJ1-5, the V gene TRBV7-2; TRBD1 is a possible D gene (6 bases). From germline, CDR1 is SGHTA and CDR2 FQGNSA. V was clipped by 1 base and J by 4 bases, with 11 bases between them. The CDR3 is 15 amino acids.

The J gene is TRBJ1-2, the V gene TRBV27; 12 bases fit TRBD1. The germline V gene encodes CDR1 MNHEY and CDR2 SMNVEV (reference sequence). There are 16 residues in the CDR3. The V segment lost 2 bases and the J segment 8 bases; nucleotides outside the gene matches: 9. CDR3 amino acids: CASSLRRDRGLAGYTF. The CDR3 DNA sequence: TGTGCCAGCAGTTTACGTCGGGACAGGGGGCTGGCAGGCTACACCTTC.

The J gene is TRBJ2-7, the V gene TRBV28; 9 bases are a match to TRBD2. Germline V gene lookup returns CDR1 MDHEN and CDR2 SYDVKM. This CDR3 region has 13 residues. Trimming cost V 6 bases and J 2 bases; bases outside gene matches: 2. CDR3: CASRRGRAYEQYF. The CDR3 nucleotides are TGTGCCAGCAGGCGCGGGAGGGCCTACGAGCAGTACTTC.

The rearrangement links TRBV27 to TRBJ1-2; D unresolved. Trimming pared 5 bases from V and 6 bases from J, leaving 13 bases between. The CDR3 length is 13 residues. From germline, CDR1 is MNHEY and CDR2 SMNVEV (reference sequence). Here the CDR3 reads CASSDMAGDGYTF. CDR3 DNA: TGTGCCAGCAGTGACATGGCCGGGGATGGCTACACCTTC.

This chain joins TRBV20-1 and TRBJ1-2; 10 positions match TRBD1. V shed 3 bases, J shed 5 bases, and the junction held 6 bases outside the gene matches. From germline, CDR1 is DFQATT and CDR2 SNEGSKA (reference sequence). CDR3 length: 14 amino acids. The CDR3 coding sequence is TGCAGTGCTAGTTTGTGGGACAGGGGTTATGGCTACACCTTC. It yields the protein CSASLWDRGYGYTF.

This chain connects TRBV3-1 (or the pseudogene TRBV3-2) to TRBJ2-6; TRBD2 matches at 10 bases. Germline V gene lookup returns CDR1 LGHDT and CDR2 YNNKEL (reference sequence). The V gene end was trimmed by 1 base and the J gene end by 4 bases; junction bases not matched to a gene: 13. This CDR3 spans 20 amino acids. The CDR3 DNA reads TGTGCCAGCAGCCAAGTGGCTAGCGGGAGTGCTGGGTGGGGGGCCAACGTCCTGACTTTC. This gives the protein CASSQVASGSAGWGANVLTF.

In DNA, the CDR3 is TGTGCCAGTAGACTGGCGGCAAATTCACCCCTCCACTTT. Protein: CASRLAANSPLHF. The chain is built from TRBV19 and TRBJ1-6; D ambiguous. Germline V gene data show CDR1 as LNHDA and CDR2 as SQIVND (reference sequence). This CDR3 is built from 13 residues. Trimming pared 6 bases from V and 7 bases from J, leaving 10 bases between.

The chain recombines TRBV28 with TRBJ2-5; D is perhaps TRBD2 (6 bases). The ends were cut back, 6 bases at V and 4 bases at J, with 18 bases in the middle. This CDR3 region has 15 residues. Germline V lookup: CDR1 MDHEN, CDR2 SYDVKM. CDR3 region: CASSSSGSGGETQYF. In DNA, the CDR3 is TGTGCCAGCAGCTCCAGTGGCTCCGGGGGAGAGACCCAGTACTTC.

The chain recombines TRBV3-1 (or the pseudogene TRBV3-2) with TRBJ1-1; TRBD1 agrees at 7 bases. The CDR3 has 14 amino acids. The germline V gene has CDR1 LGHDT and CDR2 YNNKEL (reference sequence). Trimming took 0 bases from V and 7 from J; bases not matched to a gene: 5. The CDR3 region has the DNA TGTGCCAGCAGCCAAGAAACAGGGGTGATTGAAGCTTTCTTT. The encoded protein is CASSQETGVIEAFF.

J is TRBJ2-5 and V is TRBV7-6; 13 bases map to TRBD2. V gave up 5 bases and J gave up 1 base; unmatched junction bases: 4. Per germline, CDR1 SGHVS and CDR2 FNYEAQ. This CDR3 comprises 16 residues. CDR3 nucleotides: TGTGCCAGCAGCCTAAGACTAGCGGGGGGCCAAGAGACCCAGTACTTC. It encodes CASSLRLAGGQETQYF.

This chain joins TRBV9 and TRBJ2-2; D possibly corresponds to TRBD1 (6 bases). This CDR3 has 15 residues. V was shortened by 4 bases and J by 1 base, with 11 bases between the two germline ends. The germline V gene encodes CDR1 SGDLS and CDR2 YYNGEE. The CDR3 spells CASSSTGLNTGELFF. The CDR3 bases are TGTGCCAGCAGCTCCACAGGGTTGAACACCGGGGAGCTGTTTTTT.

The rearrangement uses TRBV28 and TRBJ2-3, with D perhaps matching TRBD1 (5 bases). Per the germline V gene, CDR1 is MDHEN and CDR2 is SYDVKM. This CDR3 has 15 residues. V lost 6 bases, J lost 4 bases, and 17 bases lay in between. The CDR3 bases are TGTGCCAGCAGCCCGGCTGCCCAGGGCCCAGATACGCAGTATTTT. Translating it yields CASSPAAQGPDTQYF. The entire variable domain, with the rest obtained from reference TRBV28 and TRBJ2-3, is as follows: DVKVTQSSRYLVKRTGEKVFLECVQDMDHENMFWYRQDPGLGLRLIYFSYDVKMKEKGDIPEGYSVSREKKERFSLILESASTNQTSMYLCASSPAAQGPDTQYFGPGTRLTVL.

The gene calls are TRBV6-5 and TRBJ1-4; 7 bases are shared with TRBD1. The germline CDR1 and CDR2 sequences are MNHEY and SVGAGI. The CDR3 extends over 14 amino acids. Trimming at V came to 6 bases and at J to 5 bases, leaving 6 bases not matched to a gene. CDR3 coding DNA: TGTGCCAGCAGCCACACAGGGGTAAATGAAAAACTGTTTTTT. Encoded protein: CASSHTGVNEKLFF.

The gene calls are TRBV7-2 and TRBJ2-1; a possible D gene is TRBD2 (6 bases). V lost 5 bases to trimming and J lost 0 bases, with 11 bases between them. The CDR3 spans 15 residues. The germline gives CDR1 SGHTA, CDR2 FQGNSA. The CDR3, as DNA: TGTGCCAGCAGCGGAGGGGCGTACTCCTACAATGAGCAGTTCTTC. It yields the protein CASSGGAYSYNEQFF. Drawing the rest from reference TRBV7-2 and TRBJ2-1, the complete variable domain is GAGVSQSPSNKVTEKGKDVELRCDPISGHTALYWYRQSLGQGLEFLIYFQGNSAPDKSGLPSDRFSAERTGGSVSTLTIQRTQQEDSAVYLCASSGGAYSYNEQFFGPGTRLTVL.

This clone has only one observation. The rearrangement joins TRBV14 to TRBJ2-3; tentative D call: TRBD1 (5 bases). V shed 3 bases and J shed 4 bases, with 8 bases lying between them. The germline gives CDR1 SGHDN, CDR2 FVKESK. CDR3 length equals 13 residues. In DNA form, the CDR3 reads TGTGCCAGCAGCCAGGTGGGGCCAGATACGCAGTATTTT. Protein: CASSQVGPDTQYF.